These 27 T cell receptor beta chains were sequenced from one sample in a study of shared clonotypes between healthy human individuals. The assay was immunoSEQ multiplex PCR, and TCRdb's table has in-frame clones only and misses some. Of roughly 1,600,000 clones in the sample, approximately 98.5% are singletons; the top ten hold over 0.3%. The sample was naive CD4+ T cells sorted from blood. Documented subset: CD45RA+ positively selected. These receptors came from a man aged 30 to 45 in good health.

V is TRBV28 and J is TRBJ2-7, with 10 bases that match TRBD1. The trim removed 4 bases at V and 3 bases at J, leaving 6 bases unmatched. Germline V lookup: CDR1 MDHEN, CDR2 SYDVKM. This CDR3 comprises 15 residues. CDR3 amino acids: CASSSQWTGGYEQYF. The CDR3 DNA reads TGTGCCAGCAGTTCCCAGTGGACAGGGGGCTACGAGCAGTACTTC.

The chain employs TRBV28 and TRBJ2-7; TRBD1 matches 9 bases. J lost 6 bases, V lost 6 bases, and 18 bases had no gene match. The CDR3 has 17 residues. The germline V gene has CDR1 MDHEN and CDR2 SYDVKM. CDR3 residues: CASSQISRDRERGEQYF. CDR3 nucleotide sequence: TGTGCCAGCAGCCAGATTAGCCGGGACAGGGAAAGGGGCGAGCAGTACTTC.

CDR3 DNA sequence: TGTGCCAGCAGTTTATACAGAGAAGACTCCGTTAACTATGGCTACACCTTC. Translated, it gives CASSLYREDSVNYGYTF. The chain couples TRBV27 to TRBJ1-2, with D hard to call. Germline loops: CDR1 MNHEY, CDR2 SMNVEV (reference sequence). V lost 1 base, J lost 1 base, and 16 bases lay in between. The CDR3 consists of 17 residues.

The chain has TRBV7-3 and TRBJ2-1; 9 bases match TRBD2. The junction had 6 bases not matched to a gene; V was cut back by 3 bases and J by 6 bases. This CDR3 has 15 amino acids. CDR1 and CDR2 (germline): SGHTA, FQGTGA. In DNA form, the CDR3 reads TGTGCCAGCAGCTTTAGCGGGAGCCTGTTCAATGAGCAGTTCTTC. Its protein is CASSFSGSLFNEQFF. The whole variable domain, remainder taken from reference TRBV7-3 and TRBJ2-1, is GAGVSQTPSNKVTEKGKYVELRCDPISGHTALYWYRQSLGQGPEFLIYFQGTGAADDSGLPNDRFFAVRPEGSVSTLKIQRTERGDSAVYLCASSFSGSLFNEQFFGPGTRLTVL.

The chain joins TRBV11-2 to TRBJ2-7; D gene uncertain. With 5 bases removed from V and 3 bases from J, the gap between germline ends came to 2 bases. This CDR3 has 10 residues. Germline CDR1 is SGHAT and CDR2 is FQNNGV. Written as DNA, the CDR3 is TGTGCCAGCAGCCACTACGAGCAGTACTTC. Translating it yields CASSHYEQYF.

The rearrangement uses TRBV15 and TRBJ2-1, with a possible D match to TRBD2 (5 bases). CDR1 is LNHNV, CDR2 YYDKDF, per germline (reference sequence). Between the trimmed V and J ends, which lost 6 bases and 0 bases, there was a span of 12 bases. The CDR3 consists of 15 residues. In nucleotides, the CDR3 is TGTGCCACCAGAAAGAGAGAGGGCTCCTACAATGAGCAGTTCTTC. This translates into CATRKREGSYNEQFF.

The CDR3 reads CASSLETVNTEAFF. The CDR3 nucleotides read TGTGCCAGCAGCTTGGAGACAGTGAACACTGAAGCTTTCTTT. The chain links TRBV5-4 to TRBJ1-1; D perhaps matches TRBD1 (5 bases). Germline V gene data show CDR1 as SGHNT and CDR2 as YYREEE (reference sequence). V was cut by 0 bases and J by 0 bases, with 6 bases left in between. This CDR3 has 14 residues. Complete variable domain (other parts from reference TRBV5-4 and TRBJ1-1): ETGVTQSPTHLIKTRGQQVTLRCSSQSGHNTVSWYQQALGQGPQFIFQYYREEENGRGNFPPRFSGLQFPNYSSELNVNALELDDSALYLCASSLETVNTEAFFGQGTRLTVV.

This clone was found once. The sample contains more than one DNA sequence encoding this CDR3. The V call is TRBV18, the J call TRBJ1-1, with D unresolved. CDR1 and CDR2 (germline): KGHSH, LQKENI. V lost 4 bases and J lost 0, with 3 bases in between. CDR3 size: 12 residues. The CDR3 here is CASSLMNTEAFF. For the CDR3, the DNA is TGTGCCAGCTCACTCATGAACACTGAAGCTTTCTTT.

V gene TRBV5-1 combines with J gene TRBJ1-1; 8 bases align to TRBD1. CDR3 length: 15 residues. The V gene end was trimmed by 5 bases and the J gene end by 6 bases; junction bases not matched to a gene: 12. The germline V gene has CDR1 SGHRS and CDR2 YFSETQ. As DNA, the CDR3 is TGCGCCAGCAGTCGGCCGGGCCAGGGGGCGGCTGAAGCTTTCTTT. It codes for CASSRPGQGAAEAFF.

The V and J genes are TRBV5-6 and TRBJ1-2; 11 nucleotides match TRBD1. This CDR3 region has 15 residues. CDR1 and CDR2 from the germline V gene are SGHDT and YYEEEE. Germline trimming cut 4 bases from V and 4 bases from J; bases unmatched to any gene: 6. The DNA of the CDR3 is TGTGCCAGCAGCCCGGACAGGGGGCGAGGCTATGGCTACACCTTC. It codes for CASSPDRGRGYGYTF.

J is TRBJ2-2 and V is TRBV9, with 7 bases identical to TRBD1. The germline gives CDR1 SGDLS, CDR2 YYNGEE. V shed 4 bases and J 2 bases; nucleotides not matched to a gene: 11. CDR3 length equals 17 residues. The CDR3 region is CASSSRGRGSNTGELFF. The DNA for the CDR3 is TGTGCCAGCAGCTCCCGGGGCAGGGGGTCAAACACCGGGGAGCTGTTTTTT.

This chain links TRBV4-1 with TRBJ2-3, with unresolved D. Trimming removed 1 base from V and 4 bases from J, with 9 bases in between. Germline V gene sequence: CDR1 MGHRA, CDR2 YSYEKL. The CDR3 is 14 amino acids. The CDR3 is CASSQGWAADTQYF. In DNA, the CDR3 is TGCGCCAGCAGCCAAGGATGGGCGGCAGATACGCAGTATTTT.

The J gene is TRBJ2-5, the V gene TRBV10-2, with D unresolved. V lost 2 bases and J 5 bases, leaving 12 bases between the germline ends. CDR1 and CDR2 from the germline V gene are WSHSY and SAAADI. The CDR3 spans 14 residues. The CDR3 bases are TGCGCCAGCAGTGAGAGGGCGTTCGGGGAGACCCAGTACTTC. It specifies CASSERAFGETQYF.

The chain employs TRBV27 and TRBJ1-1; 7 bases are a match to TRBD1. The CDR3 spans 16 residues. The V and J ends lost 3 bases and 1 base, in that order; junction bases with no gene match: 8. Per the germline V gene, CDR1 is MNHEY and CDR2 is SMNVEV (reference sequence). The CDR3 nucleotides read TGTGCCAGCAGTTTCATCCCCGGGACAGCGAACACTGAAGCTTTCTTT. Its protein product is CASSFIPGTANTEAFF.

With respect to this clone: At the DNA level, this CDR3 is encoded by other sequences in the same sample as well. The chain has TRBV10-3 and TRBJ1-4, with unresolved D. In germline, CDR1 is ENHRY, CDR2 SYGVKD. This CDR3 comprises 13 residues. V was clipped by 2 bases and J by 4 bases, with 5 bases between them. CDR3 DNA: TGTGCCATCAGTGAGACGGGTAATGAAAAACTGTTTTTT. Encoded protein: CAISETGNEKLFF.

The genes are TRBV19 and TRBJ2-2, with D uncertain. The V end was cut by 6 bases, the J end by 5 bases, with 10 bases between. The germline V gene encodes CDR1 LNHDA and CDR2 SQIVND (reference sequence). This CDR3 contains 13 residues. DNA of the CDR3: TGTGCCAGTAGCCACGAAAGTACCGGGGAGCTGTTTTTT. This sequence encodes CASSHESTGELFF.

The V call is TRBV19, the J call TRBJ2-3; 9 nucleotides align to TRBD2. J lost 4 bases, V lost 8 bases, and 7 bases had no gene match. The length of the CDR3 is 14 residues. Germline V lookup: CDR1 LNHDA, CDR2 SQIVND (reference sequence). CDR3 residues: CASESSGTPDTQYF. In nucleotides, the CDR3 is TGTGCCAGTGAGTCTAGCGGGACCCCAGATACGCAGTATTTT.

The chain combines TRBV29-1 with TRBJ2-3; 7 nucleotides match TRBD2. The V and J ends lost 8 bases and 1 base, in that order; junction bases with no gene match: 3. The CDR3 spans 12 residues. Germline V gene sequence: CDR1 SQVTM, CDR2 ANQGSEA. The CDR3, as DNA: TGCAGCCTCCTAGCGGGCACAGATACGCAGTATTTT. It yields the protein CSLLAGTDTQYF.

This chain links TRBV6-6 with TRBJ2-3, with 9 positions matching TRBD1. The V gene's germline CDR1 is MNHNY and CDR2 SVGAGI (reference sequence). V lost 7 bases to trimming and J lost 0 bases; unmatched junction nucleotides: 5. The CDR3 contains 15 residues. The CDR3 region has the DNA TGTGCCAGCATTTGGGGACAGGGAAGCACAGATACGCAGTATTTT. This encodes CASIWGQGSTDTQYF.

CDR3 region: CASSEGPNYYGYTF. The CDR3 DNA sequence: TGTGCCAGCAGTGAAGGACCGAACTACTATGGCTACACCTTC. This chain connects TRBV6-1 to TRBJ1-2; no firm D call. Germline V gives CDR1 MNHNS, CDR2 SASEGT. The V gene lost 1 base and the J gene lost 3 bases, with 9 bases spanning the gap. The CDR3 covers 14 residues.

This rearrangement joins TRBV7-6 to TRBJ2-7; TRBD1 might be the D (6 bases). The CDR3 is 14 amino acids. With 0 bases removed from V and 4 bases from J, the gap between germline ends came to 10 bases. Germline V CDR1 and CDR2: SGHVS, FNYEAQ. In nucleotides, the CDR3 is TGTGCCAGCAGCTTAGCCGGACAGACGTACGAGCAGTACTTC. It yields the protein CASSLAGQTYEQYF. Using reference TRBV7-6 and TRBJ2-7 for the parts outside the CDR3, the full variable domain is GAGVSQSPRYKVTKRGQDVALRCDPISGHVSLYWYRQALGQGPEFLTYFNYEAQQDKSGLPNDRFSAERPEGSISTLTIQRTEQRDSAMYRCASSLAGQTYEQYFGPGTRLTVT.

V usage is TRBV5-4 and J usage is TRBJ1-1; TRBD1 aligns across 9 bases. V lost 4 bases to trimming and J lost 0 bases; unmatched junction nucleotides: 7. The germline V gene has CDR1 SGHNT and CDR2 YYREEE (reference sequence). The CDR3 runs to 16 residues. The CDR3 nucleotides are TGTGCCAGCAGCACCTACCGACAGGGGGTGAACACTGAAGCTTTCTTT. It encodes CASSTYRQGVNTEAFF.

Points on this clone: An end of the junction differs from the germline gene, which may be a read error. J is TRBJ2-5 and V is TRBV2; D gene unclear. Per the germline V gene, CDR1 is SNHLY and CDR2 is FYNNEI. The CDR3 is 14 residues long. The CDR3 reads CASRDKRARETQYF. The CDR3 bases are TGTGCCAGCCGTGACAAACGTGCTCGGGAGACCCAGTACTTC.

The rearrangement links TRBV5-4 to TRBJ1-3; no clear D gene. V lost 4 bases, J lost 1 base, and 15 bases lay in between. CDR1 SGHNT and CDR2 YYREEE come from the germline V gene (reference sequence). The CDR3 has 16 residues. The CDR3 loop reads CASSRESSRSGNTIYF. DNA of the CDR3: TGTGCCAGCAGCCGGGAATCCTCCCGGTCTGGAAACACCATATATTTT.

The chain has TRBV28 and TRBJ2-7; D is perhaps TRBD2 (6 bases). The germline V gene has CDR1 MDHEN and CDR2 SYDVKM. The CDR3 has 14 amino acids. The V gene lost 6 bases and the J gene lost 2 bases, with 14 bases spanning the gap. The CDR3 DNA is TGTGCCAGCAGGCGGGACGCCGGTCCCTACGAGCAGTACTTC. This translates into CASRRDAGPYEQYF. Filled out from reference TRBV28 and TRBJ2-7, the complete variable domain reads DVKVTQSSRYLVKRTGEKVFLECVQDMDHENMFWYRQDPGLGLRLIYFSYDVKMKEKGDIPEGYSVSREKKERFSLILESASTNQTSMYLCASRRDAGPYEQYFGPGTRLTVT.

The J gene is TRBJ2-2, the V gene TRBV6-1; 8 bases align to TRBD1. The CDR3 is 15 residues long. From germline, CDR1 is MNHNS and CDR2 SASEGT. V was pared by 8 bases and J by 2 bases, with 7 bases of the junction left unmatched. The CDR3: CASAGQVYNTGELFF. The DNA of the CDR3 is TGTGCCAGCGCGGGACAGGTCTACAACACCGGGGAGCTGTTTTTT.

This chain joins TRBV25-1 and TRBJ2-3, with 9 positions matching TRBD1. CDR1 is MGHDK, CDR2 SYGVNS, per germline. The trim removed 4 bases at V and 2 bases at J, leaving 4 bases unmatched. The CDR3 sequence is 15 residues long. The CDR3 is CASSAGTGFTDTQYF. The CDR3 bases are TGTGCCAGCAGTGCCGGGACAGGGTTCACAGATACGCAGTATTTT.